The source of this T cell receptor beta chain is a study of early T cells in non-severe SARS-CoV-2 infection (dated by TCRdb to about 2021). About the study as a whole: Because TCR sequencing was done on bulk RNA from unsorted whole blood, the alpha and beta chains could not be paired.

From the cysteine up to the phenylalanine, the CDR3 has a length of 16 residues. Only the CDR3 DNA stays, 48 bases, in frame from base 1. CDR1 LGHDT and CDR2 YNNKEL are derived from the germline V gene (reference sequence). V and J are trimmed by 1 base and 4 bases, and the gene matches miss 7 bases of the junction. Set within a cohort of healthcare workers in London, UK, this nested case-control study involved weekly PCR testing of nasopharyngeal swabs along with blood sampling. Healthcare workers were recruited between 23 and 31 March 2020, during the week of the UK lockdown, and were followed weekly for up to about 15 weeks. General study outcomes and caveats: VDJdb matching was skewed toward anti-spike CD8 responses, so virus-specific expansions were likely underestimated and private and CD4 specificities were missed.

The method was 5' RACE. The sequencer listed for this sample is NextSeq 500. To correct for sequencing error and PCR bias, the TCR library protocol tagged individual cDNA molecules with unique molecular identifiers. Both TCR alpha and beta chains were sequenced, and tight co-correlation was observed between alpha and beta sequence abundances in each sample. On the study's bioinformatics: V gene, J gene and CDR3 annotation of TCR sequences was performed with Decombinator V4. Expanded TCRs were defined as changing significantly between any two time points under a Poisson model with p below 0.0001. TCR abundances were normalised to the total number of TCRs sequenced in each sample and reported as counts per million. MAIT TCRs were defined by TRAV1-2 paired with TRAJ12, TRAJ20 or TRAJ33, and iNKT TCRs by TRAV10 paired with TRAJ18. VDJdb, accessed 1 November 2021, was searched for CMV, EBV and SARS-CoV-2 annotated TCRs, excluding TCRs annotated for multiple antigens. TCRdb took the public reads, trimmed them with fastp at Q25, ran MiXCR for clone calling and kept in-frame beta chains. CDR3 protein duplicates are merged, each entry listing the most common genes and DNA. TCRdb's processing, not the study's, gives the V and J calls here. The sample table holds approximately 83,000 distinct CDR3 sequences, of which over 13% were seen once. Of the sample, about 3% falls within the top ten clones.

This clonotype was seen a few times. This receptor's antigen is unknown. No base-level quality is on record; no much larger clone is a single base apart. Source material: whole blood. The chain joins TRBV3-1 to TRBJ2-5; a stretch of 9 junction bases matches TRBD2. The source of this sequence is an adult who was a healthcare worker with PCR-confirmed SARS-CoV-2 infection or an uninfected control (not recorded which). The CDR3 region has the sequence CASSQGLAGEGETQYF. The DNA sequence is given as TGTGCCAGCAGCCAAGGATTAGCGGGGGAAGGAGAGACCCAGTACTTC.